One sample yielded the 31 T cell receptor beta chains listed below, sequenced in a study of regulatory T cells in long-lasting Graves disease. Arm-PCR of CDR3 regions with iRepertoire HTBI primers generated TCR beta libraries. MiXCR, run by TCRdb on the multiplex PCR reads, gives a single entry per CDR3 protein. The sample carries 300,000 to 400,000 distinct CDR3 sequences, roughly a sixth recorded once. Sample time point: newly diagnosed GD, antithyroid drugs for less than 3 months. Making the TCR library involved RNA that had been extracted from PBMCs. The sample consisted of peripheral blood mononuclear cells (PBMCs), taken at new diagnosis, from a patient treated with antithyroid drugs. The receptor source for this set is a female donor with Graves disease.

This clonotype showed up just once. The rearrangement uses TRBV28 and TRBJ1-6, with D perhaps matching TRBD1 (6 bases). This CDR3 region has 15 residues. The germline V gene has CDR1 MDHEN and CDR2 SYDVKM. The germline V and J ends were trimmed by 3 bases and 10 bases, with 16 bases remaining between them. CDR3 loop: CASSLNPRGGSPLHF. The CDR3 coding sequence is TGTGCCAGCAGTTTGAATCCCAGGGGCGGATCACCCCTCCACTTT.

This clonotype was seen a few times. V is TRBV5-1 and J is TRBJ1-5; D call uncertain. The CDR3 runs to 15 residues. Germline CDR1 and CDR2: SGHRS and YFSETQ. The V gene lost 0 bases and the J gene lost 3 bases, with 10 bases spanning the gap. CDR3 in amino acids: CASSLDDPYNQPQHF. The CDR3 coding sequence is TGCGCCAGCAGCTTGGACGATCCCTACAATCAGCCCCAGCATTTT.

This clonotype was seen a few times. J is TRBJ2-2 and V is TRBV18, with 10 bases lining up with TRBD1. Germline CDR1 reads KGHSH; CDR2 reads LQKENI. The CDR3 sequence is 15 residues long. V lost 6 bases and J lost 6; bases outside the gene matches: 7. The CDR3 loop is CASSATGGAAGELFF. In DNA form, the CDR3 reads TGTGCCAGCTCGGCGACAGGGGGCGCGGCCGGGGAGCTGTTTTTT. The whole variable domain, filled in from reference TRBV18 and TRBJ2-2, reads NAGVMQNPRHLVRRRGQEARLRCSPMKGHSHVYWYRQLPEEGLKFMVYLQKENIIDESGMPKERFSAEFPKEGPSILRIQQVVRGDSAAYFCASSATGGAAGELFFGEGSRLTVL.

This clonotype was observed at least ten times. This sequence joins TRBV5-1 and TRBJ1-4, with 10 bases lining up with TRBD1. The CDR3 has 17 amino acids. The germline gives CDR1 SGHRS, CDR2 YFSETQ. Trimming cost V 4 bases and J 3 bases; bases outside gene matches: 9. The CDR3 nucleotides read TGCGCCAGCAGCCCCCCGGACAGGGGGAGTTCTAATGAAAAACTGTTTTTT. Translated, it gives CASSPPDRGSSNEKLFF.

This clonotype was picked up many times. V and J are TRBV3-1 and TRBJ2-5; a possible D gene is TRBD2 (5 bases). Germline V gene lookup returns CDR1 LGHDT and CDR2 YNNKEL (reference sequence). V shed 0 bases and J shed 5 bases, with 13 bases lying between them. The CDR3 contains 15 residues. As DNA, the CDR3 is TGTGCCAGCAGCCAAGATCCGGGGTCTGAGGAGACCCAGTACTTC. It codes for CASSQDPGSEETQYF.

This clonotype was detected many times. CDR3 residues: CASGLFQPQHF. The CDR3 DNA is TGTGCTAGTGGTTTATTCCAGCCCCAGCATTTT. The rearrangement uses TRBV12-5 and TRBJ1-5; D is uncertain. The CDR3 runs 11 residues. The germline gives CDR1 LGHNT, CDR2 FRNRAP. Trimming removed 3 bases at V and 7 bases at J, with 4 bases between.

This clonotype has at least ten counts. This chain joins TRBV5-1 and TRBJ2-2; no reliable D call. The CDR3 sequence is 16 residues long. Looked up from germline, CDR1 is SGHRS and CDR2 is YFSETQ. With 7 bases removed from V and 0 bases from J, the gap between germline ends came to 16 bases. CDR3 sequence reads: CASVLGKGTNTGELFF. In DNA form, the CDR3 reads TGCGCCAGCGTCCTGGGTAAGGGAACGAACACCGGGGAGCTGTTTTTT.

This clonotype was detected ten times or more. The junction and the germline gene differ at one end; a read error may be behind it. The gene calls are TRBV11-1 and TRBJ2-7; unclear D gene. The CDR3 loop spans 13 amino acids. Germline V gives CDR1 SGHAT, CDR2 FQDESV (reference sequence). In DNA form, the CDR3 reads TGTGCCAGCAGCTTGACGACCCTACAGATTTGCGACTTC. Amino acid sequence: CASSLTTLQICDF.

This clonotype appeared a few times. The CDR3 DNA is TGTGCCAGCAGTAACGGACAGGGTGGCTACGGAAACATTCAGTACTTC. This translates into CASSNGQGGYGNIQYF. This chain joins TRBV25-1 and TRBJ2-4; 8 nucleotides line up with TRBD1. CDR3 length equals 16 residues. In germline, CDR1 is MGHDK, CDR2 SYGVNS. J lost 6 bases, V lost 5 bases, and 12 bases had no gene match.

The sample holds many counts of this clonotype. The V call is TRBV2, the J call TRBJ2-7; D is possibly TRBD2 (7 bases). Germline V gene data show CDR1 as SNHLY and CDR2 as FYNNEI. This CDR3 contains 13 residues. V gave up 7 bases and J gave up 6 bases, with 16 bases separating them. CDR3 sequence: CASNDVGGPEQYF. The CDR3, as DNA: TGTGCCAGCAACGACGTGGGGGGGCCCGAGCAGTACTTC.

Comments on this clonotype: A far larger clone is a single base away, which makes a read error likely. The rearrangement links TRBV7-2 to TRBJ2-5; D not resolved. This CDR3 contains 16 residues. Germline CDR1 SGHTA, CDR2 FQGNSA. CDR3 region: CACSFRLLGSEETQYF. For the CDR3, the DNA is TGTGCCTGCAGCTTCCGCCTCTTGGGGTCGGAAGAGACCCAGTACTTC.

This clonotype was recorded at least ten times. The chain recombines TRBV27 with TRBJ1-1; D may be TRBD1 (6 bases). The V gene lost 2 bases and the J gene lost 3 bases, with 10 bases spanning the gap. Germline V gene sequence: CDR1 MNHEY, CDR2 SMNVEV (reference sequence). CDR3 length: 14 amino acids. For the CDR3, the DNA is TGTGCCAGCAGTTTAGCAGGGGAGGACACTGAAGCTTTCTTT. It codes for CASSLAGEDTEAFF.

Many counts were recorded for this clonotype. The chain recombines TRBV20-1 with TRBJ1-5; D is unclear. Germline V CDR1 and CDR2: DFQATT, SNEGSKA (reference sequence). This CDR3 is 15 amino acids long. V lost 6 bases to trimming and J lost 4 bases, with 19 bases between them. The CDR3 DNA sequence: TGCAGTGCGGTGAAACCTGAGGGAGCTAATCAGCCCCAGCATTTT. This sequence encodes CSAVKPEGANQPQHF.

This clonotype was seen many times. This rearrangement joins TRBV7-3 to TRBJ2-2; a possible D gene is TRBD2 (6 bases). V was trimmed by 8 bases and J by 0 bases, leaving 7 bases between them. The germline V gene encodes CDR1 SGHTA and CDR2 FQGTGA. The CDR3 is 13 residues long. The CDR3 loop is CASAGTNTGELFF. CDR3 nucleotide sequence: TGTGCCAGCGCGGGGACGAACACCGGGGAGCTGTTTTTT.

The table lists this clonotype with a few counts. At one end, the junction sequence differs from germline, possibly due to a read error. The chain carries TRBV11-2 and TRBJ2-1; D ambiguous. The germline CDR1 and CDR2 sequences are SGHAT and FQNNGV. The length of the CDR3 is 14 residues. CDR3 residues: CASSSPAPGNEQLF. The CDR3 bases are TGTGCCAGCAGCTCGCCTGCACCGGGCAATGAGCAGCTCTTC.

With regard to this clonotype: One base away lies a much larger clone, so this may be a sequencing read error. The genes are TRBV4-1 and TRBJ1-1; 8 nucleotides line up with TRBD1. The CDR3 loop spans 16 amino acids. Germline CDR1 and CDR2: MGHRA and YSYEKL. CDR3 protein: CASSQISSRGPTEASF. In nucleotides, the CDR3 is TGCGCCAGCAGCCAGATAAGTTCCAGGGGGCCCACTGAAGCTTCCTTT.

This clonotype was recorded at least ten times. V gene TRBV20-1 combines with J gene TRBJ2-2; 8 nucleotides line up with TRBD2. The CDR3 extends over 14 amino acids. Per germline, CDR1 DFQATT and CDR2 SNEGSKA (reference sequence). The V and J ends lost 0 bases and 4 bases, in that order; junction bases with no gene match: 1. This chain's CDR3 is CSARDGRATGELFF. The CDR3 DNA reads as TGCAGTGCTAGAGACGGGAGGGCCACCGGGGAGCTGTTTTTT.

Only a few counts were recorded for this clonotype. This chain connects TRBV29-1 to TRBJ1-4, with D maybe TRBD1 (5 bases). The CDR3 extends over 14 amino acids. The germline V gene encodes CDR1 SQVTM and CDR2 ANQGSEA. V was shortened by 0 bases and J by 4 bases, with 9 bases between the two germline ends. CDR3 protein: CSVEDPRGNEKLFF. In nucleotides, the CDR3 is TGCAGCGTTGAAGATCCAAGGGGTAATGAAAAACTGTTTTTT.

This clonotype was observed at least ten times. The gene calls are TRBV12-3 or TRBV12-4 and TRBJ1-6; D is perhaps TRBD1 (5 bases). The ends were cut back, 3 bases at V and 4 bases at J, with 13 bases in the middle. The CDR3 has 16 residues. The CDR3 nucleotides read TGTGCCAGCAGTTTCCTTCGACAGTTTTATAATTCACCCCTCCACTTT. Amino acids: CASSFLRQFYNSPLHF.

This clonotype was recorded many times. The genes are TRBV5-1 and TRBJ2-3, with 9 positions matching TRBD2. The V and J ends lost 2 bases and 2 bases, in that order; junction bases with no gene match: 12. Germline lookup yields CDR1 SGHRS and CDR2 YFSETQ. This CDR3 is 18 amino acids long. CDR3 residues: CASSFLHATSGVTDTQYF. The CDR3 DNA reads TGCGCCAGCAGCTTCCTTCACGCGACTAGCGGAGTCACAGATACGCAGTATTTT.

This clonotype was observed a few times. The chain carries TRBV10-3 and TRBJ2-7; D perhaps matches TRBD2 (5 bases). The CDR3 totals 15 residues. V lost 6 bases, J lost 7 bases, and 22 bases lay in between. Germline assignment: CDR1 ENHRY and CDR2 SYGVKD. CDR3 bases: TGTGCCATCAGGGGGTCTGGACTCCGCCGGATGGAGCAGTACTTC. Residues: CAIRGSGLRRMEQYF.

Notes on this clonotype: With a far larger clone one base away, a read error is the likely cause. The chain links TRBV20-1 to TRBJ2-1; 7 bases map to TRBD1. CDR1 DFQATT and CDR2 SNEGSKA come from the germline V gene (reference sequence). This CDR3 contains 13 residues. Trimming at V came to 5 bases and at J to 10 bases, leaving 11 bases not matched to a gene. In nucleotides, the CDR3 is TGCAGTGCTCATGACAGGGAGTCCTCCGAGCAGTTCTTC. It translates to CSAHDRESSEQFF.

The table lists this clonotype with many counts. The chain employs TRBV10-3 and TRBJ2-7; TRBD1 aligns across 8 bases. V lost 7 bases and J lost 5; bases outside the gene matches: 7. Germline values: CDR1 ENHRY, CDR2 SYGVKD. This CDR3 has 13 residues. The CDR3 bases are TGTGCCATCACCCCAGGACAGGGCCACGAGCAGTACTTC. Amino acid sequence: CAITPGQGHEQYF.

The table lists this clonotype with a few counts. The DNA of the CDR3 is TGTGCCAGCATTAGGGCTGGCAATCAGCCCCAGCATTTT. Translation gives CASIRAGNQPQHF. The chain links TRBV28 to TRBJ1-5; no clear D gene. Trimming removed 7 bases at V and 2 bases at J, with 9 bases between. The CDR3 extends over 13 amino acids. Germline V gene sequence: CDR1 MDHEN, CDR2 SYDVKM.

This clonotype was counted ten times or more. The chain uses TRBV4-1 and TRBJ2-5; D may be TRBD1 (5 bases). V was shortened by 6 bases and J by 3 bases, with 8 bases between the two germline ends. Germline loops: CDR1 MGHRA, CDR2 YSYEKL. CDR3 size: 12 residues. CDR3 sequence (DNA): TGCGCCAGCAGGGGCAGGGAAGAGACCCAGTACTTC. The encoded protein is CASRGREETQYF.

This clonotype was detected many times. This chain connects TRBV12-3 or TRBV12-4 to TRBJ1-2; weak D call: TRBD1 (6 bases). CDR3 size: 14 residues. V lost 6 bases and J 2 bases, leaving 13 bases between the germline ends. This CDR3 reads CASSSGELNYGYTF. DNA for the CDR3: TGTGCCAGCAGCTCAGGGGAACTAAACTATGGCTACACCTTC.

The chain links TRBV7-9 to TRBJ2-7; 8 positions match TRBD1. This CDR3 is 15 amino acids long. Germline V gene sequence: CDR1 SEHNR, CDR2 FQNEAQ (reference sequence). V shed 7 bases, J shed 2 bases, and the junction held 10 bases outside the gene matches. CDR3: CASIRSDRETYEQYF. The CDR3 DNA sequence: TGTGCCAGCATCCGATCGGACAGGGAGACCTACGAGCAGTACTTC.

There are a few counts of this clonotype. The rearrangement links TRBV2 to TRBJ1-1; TRBD1 might be the D (5 bases). Germline V gives CDR1 SNHLY, CDR2 FYNNEI. This CDR3 contains 17 residues. The V end lost 6 bases, the J end lost 0 bases, and 20 bases lay between the germline ends. The CDR3 sequence: CASSLRPLREMNTEAFF. Here the CDR3 DNA reads TGTGCCAGCAGCCTACGCCCCCTCAGGGAAATGAACACTGAAGCTTTCTTT.

This clonotype was seen many times. The chain has TRBV10-3 and TRBJ1-5; D is ambiguous. The CDR3 is 13 amino acids. CDR1 and CDR2 (germline): ENHRY, SYGVKD. The germline V and J ends were trimmed by 7 bases and 1 base, with 8 bases remaining between them. CDR3 DNA: TGTGCCATCATGGGCGGGAGCAATCAGCCCCAGCATTTT. It translates to CAIMGGSNQPQHF.

This clonotype was recorded many times. J is TRBJ2-5 and V is TRBV12-3 or TRBV12-4; 8 positions match TRBD2. J gave up 3 bases and V 5 bases, and 14 bases lay outside the gene matches. This CDR3 has 17 residues. CDR3 bases: TGTGCCAGCAGTCAACGCGGGGCGGGGGGCTACAAAGAGACCCAGTACTTC. Its protein product is CASSQRGAGGYKETQYF.

The table lists this clonotype with many counts. V is TRBV2 and J is TRBJ1-1, with 7 bases aligning to TRBD1. This CDR3 contains 14 residues. Germline V gene data show CDR1 as SNHLY and CDR2 as FYNNEI. V dropped 5 bases and J dropped 10; count of bases not matched to a gene: 13. The CDR3 loop reads CASSYDRDWKRAFF. DNA for the CDR3: TGTGCCAGCAGTTACGACAGGGACTGGAAGCGAGCTTTCTTT.